The 22 T cell receptor beta chains listed next were all sequenced from one sample in a study of neoadjuvant anti-PD-1 for oral cavity cancer. Specified time point: after neoadjuvant nivolumab, at surgical resection. The data were produced by immunoSEQ multiplex PCR, yet TCRdb's version contains in-frame clones alone and is incomplete. Found here are about 7,800 clones, 65% to 70% of them singletons; the top ten hold around 2.9%. Sequences were derived from PBMCs, sampled after nivolumab (anti-PD-1) treatment. All receptors derive from a person aged 35-79 years with oral cavity squamous cell carcinoma.

In this sample, this clone turned up a few times. The chain links TRBV6-1 to TRBJ2-1; D possibly corresponds to TRBD1 (5 bases). Germline assignment: CDR1 MNHNS and CDR2 SASEGT. This CDR3 contains 16 residues. The V end was cut by 3 bases, the J end by 6 bases, with 18 bases between. The CDR3 loop is CASSDLPDSRGNEQFF. The CDR3 nucleotides are TGTGCCAGCAGTGATCTTCCTGACTCAAGGGGCAATGAGCAGTTCTTC.

The genes are TRBV7-8 and TRBJ2-1, with D possibly being TRBD1 (6 bases). CDR1 is SGHVS, CDR2 FQNEAQ, per germline. V was clipped by 6 bases and J by 0 bases, with 12 bases between them. CDR3 length equals 15 residues. The CDR3 DNA reads TGTGCCAGCAGTTCGACAGGAGTCTCCTACAATGAGCAGTTCTTC. This codes for CASSSTGVSYNEQFF.

The CDR3 DNA reads as TGTGCCAGTAGTATCTCCCGGACAGGGAGCGAAGAGACCCAGTACTTC. As protein: CASSISRTGSEETQYF. The gene calls are TRBV19 and TRBJ2-5; 8 positions agree with TRBD1. The germline CDR1 and CDR2 sequences are LNHDA and SQIVND (reference sequence). Trimming at V came to 3 bases and at J to 3 bases, leaving 9 bases not matched to a gene. The CDR3 length is 16 residues.

This clone appeared a few times. The chain recombines TRBV11-2 with TRBJ2-2, with 9 bases fitting TRBD1. V shed 6 bases and J 1 base; nucleotides not matched to a gene: 9. The CDR3 sequence is 17 residues long. Germline V gene data show CDR1 as SGHAT and CDR2 as FQNNGV. This chain's CDR3 is CASSRTGGAWNTGELFF. The CDR3 DNA reads TGTGCCAGCAGTCGTACAGGGGGCGCTTGGAACACCGGGGAGCTGTTTTTT.

V and J are TRBV5-1 and TRBJ2-1; TRBD2 matches 8 bases. The CDR3 contains 15 residues. Germline assignment: CDR1 SGHRS and CDR2 YFSETQ. J gave up 3 bases and V 1 base, and 3 bases lay outside the gene matches. The CDR3 DNA sequence: TGCGCCAGCAGCTTGCGACGGGGGGGCTACAATGAGCAGTTCTTC. Its protein product is CASSLRRGGYNEQFF.

The gene calls are TRBV4-2 and TRBJ2-6, with TRBD2 as a possible D gene (5 bases). CDR1 is LGHNA and CDR2 is YNFKEQ in the germline V gene. The germline V and J ends were trimmed by 0 bases and 0 bases, with 6 bases remaining between them. This CDR3 region has 16 residues. The CDR3 spells CASSQEEGSGANVLTF. CDR3 in DNA: TGTGCCAGCAGCCAAGAAGAGGGCTCTGGGGCCAACGTCCTGACTTTC.

The chain joins TRBV5-1 to TRBJ2-3; possible D gene TRBD2, 5 bases. The germline gives CDR1 SGHRS, CDR2 YFSETQ. The V gene lost 7 bases and the J gene lost 0 bases, with 18 bases spanning the gap. The CDR3 is made up of 16 amino acids. The CDR3 protein is CASVASQATSTDTQYF. The CDR3 nucleotides are TGCGCCAGCGTGGCTAGCCAAGCTACTAGCACAGATACGCAGTATTTT.

CDR3 protein: CASSLEGPGENSPLHF. The CDR3 bases are TGTGCCAGCAGTTTAGAAGGACCAGGGGAGAATTCACCCCTCCACTTT. This chain connects TRBV28 to TRBJ1-6, with D perhaps TRBD1 (6 bases). V gave up 2 bases and J gave up 7 bases, with 15 bases separating them. This CDR3 comprises 16 residues. Germline CDR1 MDHEN, CDR2 SYDVKM. The whole variable domain, filled in from reference TRBV28 and TRBJ1-6, reads DVKVTQSSRYLVKRTGEKVFLECVQDMDHENMFWYRQDPGLGLRLIYFSYDVKMKEKGDIPEGYSVSREKKERFSLILESASTNQTSMYLCASSLEGPGENSPLHFGNGTRLTVT.

The V call is TRBV6-1, the J call TRBJ1-4; D is perhaps TRBD1 (5 bases). The V end was cut by 1 base, the J end by 5 bases, with 11 bases between. The CDR3 has 15 amino acids. Germline CDR1 reads MNHNS; CDR2 reads SASEGT. CDR3 protein: CASSEVGTGNEKLFF. CDR3 DNA sequence: TGTGCCAGCAGTGAAGTGGGGACGGGGAATGAAAAACTGTTTTTT.

This clone was seen a handful of times. The V and J genes are TRBV27 and TRBJ1-1, with TRBD1 matching over 8 bases. Germline V CDR1 and CDR2: MNHEY, SMNVEV (reference sequence). V was pared by 3 bases and J by 5 bases, with 5 bases of the junction left unmatched. The CDR3 is made up of 14 amino acids. The CDR3 sequence: CASSFRGRKTEAFF. Here the CDR3 DNA reads TGTGCCAGCAGTTTCAGGGGGCGAAAGACTGAAGCTTTCTTT.

This clone was counted between two and nine times. V is TRBV6-5 and J is TRBJ1-1; 8 bases are shared with TRBD1. The CDR3 length is 15 residues. Germline lookup yields CDR1 MNHEY and CDR2 SVGAGI. The ends lost 0 bases at V and 5 bases at J; junction bases unmatched: 5. This CDR3 is CASSYSWTGFTEAFF. CDR3 coding DNA: TGTGCCAGCAGTTACTCGTGGACAGGGTTTACTGAAGCTTTCTTT.

The rearrangement links TRBV11-1 to TRBJ2-2; no firm D call. The CDR3 is 12 residues long. Germline loops: CDR1 SGHAT, CDR2 FQDESV (reference sequence). Trimming pared 5 bases from V and 4 bases from J, leaving 5 bases between. The CDR3 sequence is CASSLITGELFF. CDR3 sequence (DNA): TGTGCCAGCAGCCTCATCACCGGGGAGCTGTTTTTT. The full variable domain, in which reference TRBV11-1 and TRBJ2-2 provide the parts outside the CDR3, is EAEVAQSPRYKITEKSQAVAFWCDPISGHATLYWYRQILGQGPELLVQFQDESVVDDSQLPKDRFSAERLKGVDSTLKIQPAELGDSAMYLCASSLITGELFFGEGSRLTVL.

The chain carries TRBV2 and TRBJ1-1; 7 bases are a match to TRBD1. CDR1 is SNHLY and CDR2 is FYNNEI in the germline V gene. The trim removed 6 bases at V and 0 bases at J, leaving 7 bases unmatched. The CDR3 covers 15 residues. CDR3 sequence reads: CASSSNRGLNTEAFF. The CDR3 bases are TGTGCCAGCAGCTCAAACAGGGGATTGAACACTGAAGCTTTCTTT. The complete variable domain, with remaining parts taken from reference TRBV2 and TRBJ1-1, reads EPEVTQTPSHQVTQMGQEVILRCVPISNHLYFYWYRQILGQKVEFLVSFYNNEISEKSEIFDDQFSVERPDGSNFTLKIRSTKLEDSAMYFCASSSNRGLNTEAFFGQGTRLTVV.

V gene TRBV2 combines with J gene TRBJ1-1, with 9 bases matching TRBD1. In germline, CDR1 is SNHLY, CDR2 FYNNEI. Trimming at V came to 7 bases and at J to 4 bases, leaving 4 bases not matched to a gene. The CDR3 extends over 13 amino acids. The CDR3 nucleotides read TGTGCCAGCACTGTGGGACAGGGCACTGAAGCTTTCTTT. It encodes CASTVGQGTEAFF.

V and J are TRBV7-9 and TRBJ1-4, with TRBD1 matching over 7 bases. CDR1 and CDR2 (germline): SEHNR, FQNEAQ (reference sequence). The CDR3 extends over 14 amino acids. V gave up 5 bases and J gave up 6 bases; unmatched junction bases: 6. The CDR3 DNA reads TGTGCCAGCAGCCAGACAGGGCCCTATGAAAAACTGTTTTTT. Amino acid sequence: CASSQTGPYEKLFF.

The chain links TRBV5-1 to TRBJ2-3; D is uncertain. CDR1 and CDR2 from the germline V gene are SGHRS and YFSETQ. V shed 0 bases and J shed 0 bases, with 11 bases lying between them. This CDR3 has 16 amino acids. Written as DNA, the CDR3 is TGCGCCAGCAGCTTGGGGCCAAATCTAAGCACAGATACGCAGTATTTT. Encoded protein: CASSLGPNLSTDTQYF.

The gene calls are TRBV7-9 and TRBJ1-1, with D possibly matching TRBD1 (6 bases). Germline V lookup: CDR1 SEHNR, CDR2 FQNEAQ (reference sequence). The CDR3 length is 14 residues. V was cut by 1 base and J by 4 bases, with 10 bases left in between. The CDR3 is CASSLVTGTTEAFF. The CDR3, as DNA: TGTGCCAGCAGCTTAGTTACAGGGACCACTGAAGCTTTCTTT.

The V gene is TRBV27, the J gene TRBJ1-2; D gene unclear. V dropped 6 bases and J dropped 8 bases, with 16 bases sitting between them. Germline values: CDR1 MNHEY, CDR2 SMNVEV (reference sequence). This CDR3 has 13 amino acids. The CDR3 protein is CASSLRGIGGYTF. CDR3 DNA: TGTGCCAGCAGCCTACGAGGTATTGGGGGCTACACCTTC.

The rearrangement joins TRBV6-5 to TRBJ1-4; 7 bases line up with TRBD1. Germline V gene data show CDR1 as MNHEY and CDR2 as SVGAGI. V trimming: 5 bases; J trimming: 4 bases; junction bases outside the gene matches: 4. The CDR3 sequence is 14 residues long. CDR3 DNA: TGTGCCAGCAGTAACAGGGGATTTAATGAAAAACTGTTTTTT. As protein: CASSNRGFNEKLFF.

The J gene is TRBJ2-7, the V gene TRBV2; D gene unclear. Germline-derived CDR1 and CDR2 are SNHLY and FYNNEI. V was pared by 5 bases and J by 0 bases, with 17 bases between. This CDR3 is 16 amino acids long. CDR3 sequence reads: CASSPTTPDSSYEQYF. CDR3 in DNA: TGTGCCAGCAGTCCTACGACTCCTGATAGCTCCTACGAGCAGTACTTC.

The chain carries TRBV19 and TRBJ1-1; D is ambiguous. The V end lost 8 bases, the J end lost 4 bases, and 11 bases lay between the germline ends. Germline CDR1 and CDR2: LNHDA and SQIVND (reference sequence). The CDR3 is 12 amino acids. CDR3 residues: CASSRRGTEAFF. The CDR3 coding sequence is TGTGCCAGTTCACGGCGCGGCACTGAAGCTTTCTTT.

The chain joins TRBV5-1 to TRBJ1-1; no reliable D call. Germline CDR1 and CDR2: SGHRS and YFSETQ. The CDR3 has 14 residues. Trimming stripped 0 bases from V and 4 bases from J, with 10 bases between. CDR3 in DNA: TGCGCCAGCAGCTTGGAAGGAGGTAGCACTGAAGCTTTCTTT. This translates into CASSLEGGSTEAFF.